The 9 T cell receptor beta chains below were found in one sample sequenced in a study of response to subunit inactivated influenza vaccine (dated by TCRdb to the late 2010s). Library construction relied on RT-PCR. The sequencer listed for this sample is Illumina HiSeq 2500. TCRdb reprocessed the public reads (quality trimming at Q25 with fastp, clone calling with MiXCR) and kept in-frame beta chains. Merged by CDR3 protein, the rows form single entries marked with the most common genes and DNA. The sample table contains some 500,000 distinct CDR3 sequences; only one count was recorded for about 25% of them. Jointly, the top ten make up 1.9% of the sample. The source material was CD4+ T cells sorted from PBMCs, sampled 4 to 6 days after vaccination. The receptors originated from a man in his fifties or sixties who received an inactivated influenza vaccine. Donor details come from another sample of the same person, matched by shared clones.

The chain uses TRBV6-5 and TRBJ2-7, with D maybe TRBD1 (6 bases). The V gene's germline CDR1 is MNHEY and CDR2 SVGAGI. The CDR3 length is 13 residues. Trimming took off 3 bases at V and 3 bases at J, with 9 bases between the two ends. In DNA, the CDR3 is TGTGCCAGCAGTTATTTAGGGGGCTACGAGCAGTACTTC. Translation: CASSYLGGYEQYF.

This clonotype was found once. The rearrangement joins TRBV10-3 to TRBJ2-1; D is undetermined. CDR1 is ENHRY and CDR2 is SYGVKD in the germline V gene. Trimming cost V 10 bases and J 4 bases, with 8 bases left between them. The CDR3 covers 11 residues. DNA of the CDR3: TGTGCCACCTTTGGGTACAATGAGCAGTTCTTC. It is translated as CATFGYNEQFF.

The rearrangement uses TRBV30 and TRBJ1-1; TRBD1 matches 8 bases. The germline CDR1 and CDR2 sequences are GTSNPN and SVGIG (reference sequence). This CDR3 has 16 residues. V lost 4 bases, J lost 0 bases, and 10 bases stayed unmatched. The CDR3 spells CAWIRQGALLNTEAFF. The CDR3 DNA reads as TGTGCCTGGATTCGTCAGGGGGCCTTGCTGAACACTGAAGCTTTCTTT. Filled out from reference TRBV30 and TRBJ1-1, the complete variable domain reads SQTIHQWPATLVQPVGSPLSLECTVEGTSNPNLYWYRQAAGRGLQLLFYSVGIGQISSEVPQNLSASRPQDRQFILSSKKLLLSDSGFYLCAWIRQGALLNTEAFFGQGTRLTVV.

The chain joins TRBV12-3 or TRBV12-4 to TRBJ1-1, with 7 bases that match TRBD1. CDR3 length: 14 amino acids. With V trimmed by 2 bases and J by 4 bases, 4 bases remained unmatched. CDR3 bases: TGTGCCAGCAGTTTAACCAGGGGGGGCACTGAAGCTTTCTTT. It translates to CASSLTRGGTEAFF.

Ten or more counts support this clonotype. This chain joins TRBV29-1 and TRBJ2-1; the D gene is possibly TRBD2 (5 bases). The CDR3 extends over 14 amino acids. V lost 1 base and J lost 7, with 14 bases in between. Germline loops: CDR1 SQVTM, CDR2 ANQGSEA. CDR3 in amino acids: CSVEALLSGNEQFF. Written as DNA, the CDR3 is TGCAGCGTTGAAGCCTTGTTATCGGGAAATGAGCAGTTCTTC.

This clonotype was observed once. The gene calls are TRBV5-1 and TRBJ2-5; possibly TRBD1 for D (5 bases). The CDR3 runs 14 residues. Germline values: CDR1 SGHRS, CDR2 YFSETQ. V was cut by 4 bases and J by 1 base, with 11 bases left in between. The CDR3 DNA reads as TGCGCCAGCAGCGTCGGACACCTCCAAGAGACCCAGTACTTC. It encodes CASSVGHLQETQYF.

The CDR3 DNA reads TGTGCCAGCTCAAGCGATTTTGAGACCCAGTACTTC. It specifies CASSSDFETQYF. This chain connects TRBV18 to TRBJ2-5; the D is unclear. The CDR3 totals 12 residues. The germline V gene encodes CDR1 KGHSH and CDR2 LQKENI. Trimming pared 5 bases from V and 5 bases from J, leaving 9 bases between.

This clonotype was counted only a few times. CDR3 bases: TGCAGCGTAGGACAGGGTAACGAGCAGTACTTC. Translated: CSVGQGNEQYF. The rearrangement uses TRBV29-1 and TRBJ2-7; TRBD1 aligns across 8 bases. CDR3 length: 11 amino acids. CDR1 and CDR2 from the germline V gene are SQVTM and ANQGSEA. Germline trimming cut 6 bases from V and 5 bases from J; bases unmatched to any gene: 3.

This chain connects TRBV6-1 to TRBJ2-5; possibly TRBD1 for D (6 bases). The CDR3 contains 13 residues. Germline-derived CDR1 and CDR2 are MNHNS and SASEGT. The germline V and J ends were trimmed by 7 bases and 0 bases, with 9 bases remaining between them. As DNA, the CDR3 is TGTGCCAGCAAAAAGGGGGACCAAGAGACCCAGTACTTC. Its protein is CASKKGDQETQYF.